This T cell receptor beta chain stems from a study of T cells in Graves' hyperthyroidism and ophthalmopathy. On the study more broadly: Peripheral blood sampling occurred at initial diagnosis, before any treatment.

This clonotype was observed at least ten times. The antigen remains unidentified. Those with hyperthyroidism were 18 to 65 years old, newly diagnosed, and ill for under 2 months. Clinicians diagnosed patients from clinical symptoms, serum thyroxine and TRAb, thyroid ultrasound and orbital computed tomography. Study results and limitations: Clonotypes that were expanded in thyroid above 0.001 mostly appeared in blood too.

Amplification of TCR beta CDR3 regions used RNA as the template. Using the HTBI primer set, a first-round RT-PCR was run on the TCR CDR3. TCRdb recomputed calls from the multiplex PCR reads with MiXCR, one row per CDR3 protein. The repertoire holds about 840,000 distinct CDR3 sequences, 35% to 40% seen once, with approximately 10% in the top ten. Trimming left V 6 bases short and J 6 bases short, with 14 bases between. CDR1 DFQATT and CDR2 SNEGSKA come from the germline V gene (reference sequence). The CDR3 sequence is 13 residues long. The origin of this receptor is a man aged 18 to 30 with Graves' hyperthyroidism. The source material was blood. This chain uses TRBV20-1 with TRBJ1-4; possible D gene TRBD1, 5 bases. CDR3 loop: CSARDEEDEKLFF. CDR3 nucleotide sequence: TGCAGTGCCAGGGATGAAGAGGATGAAAAACTGTTTTTT.